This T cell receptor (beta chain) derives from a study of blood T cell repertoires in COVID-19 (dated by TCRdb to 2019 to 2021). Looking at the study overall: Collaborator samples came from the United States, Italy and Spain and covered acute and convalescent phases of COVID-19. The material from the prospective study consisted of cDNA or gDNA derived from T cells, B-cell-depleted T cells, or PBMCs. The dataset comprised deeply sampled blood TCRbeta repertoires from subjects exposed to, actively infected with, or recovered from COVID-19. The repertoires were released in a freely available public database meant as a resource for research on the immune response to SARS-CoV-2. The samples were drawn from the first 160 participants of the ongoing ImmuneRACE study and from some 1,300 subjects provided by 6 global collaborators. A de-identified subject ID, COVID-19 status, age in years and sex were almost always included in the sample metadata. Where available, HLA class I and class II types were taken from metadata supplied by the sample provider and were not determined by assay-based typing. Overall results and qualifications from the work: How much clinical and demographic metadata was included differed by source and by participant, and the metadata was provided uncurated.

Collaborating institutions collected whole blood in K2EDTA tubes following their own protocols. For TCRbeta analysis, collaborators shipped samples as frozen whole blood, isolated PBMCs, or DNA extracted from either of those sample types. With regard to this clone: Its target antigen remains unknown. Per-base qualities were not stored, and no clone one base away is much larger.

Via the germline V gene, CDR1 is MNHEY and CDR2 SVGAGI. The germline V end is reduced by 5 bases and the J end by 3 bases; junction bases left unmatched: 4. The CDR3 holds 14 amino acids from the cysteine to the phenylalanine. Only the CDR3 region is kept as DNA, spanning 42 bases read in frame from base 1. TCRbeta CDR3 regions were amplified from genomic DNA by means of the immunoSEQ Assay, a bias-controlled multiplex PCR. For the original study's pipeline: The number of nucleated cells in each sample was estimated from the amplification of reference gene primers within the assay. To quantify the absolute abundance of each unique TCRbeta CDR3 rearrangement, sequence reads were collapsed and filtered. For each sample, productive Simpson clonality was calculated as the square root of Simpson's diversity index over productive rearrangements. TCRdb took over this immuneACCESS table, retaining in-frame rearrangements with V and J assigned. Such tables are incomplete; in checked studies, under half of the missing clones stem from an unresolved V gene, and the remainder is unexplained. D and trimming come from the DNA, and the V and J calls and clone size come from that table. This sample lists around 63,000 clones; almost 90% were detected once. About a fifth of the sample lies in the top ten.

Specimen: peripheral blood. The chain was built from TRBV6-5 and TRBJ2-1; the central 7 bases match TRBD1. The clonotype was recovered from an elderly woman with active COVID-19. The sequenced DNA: TGTGCCAGCAGTAAGGGACAGAACTACAATGAGCAGTTCTTC. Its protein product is CASSKGQNYNEQFF.